A selection of T cell receptor beta chains follows, all from one sample in a study of beta chain features in type 1 diabetes. Data came from immunoSEQ multiplex PCR; TCRdb stores just in-frame clones and leaves some out. The sample has roughly 50,000 clones; around 50% are singletons. Sequenced material: Tregs from blood. Receptors originate from a woman in her 40s with type 1 diabetes. The CDR3 runs from the conserved cysteine through the conserved F or W. The order of the fields is D gene, V gene, clone size, J gene, CDR3 protein, CDR3 DNA. A D gene is named only where the DNA matches it firmly. Size values are once, few and many counts, or a class for expanded clones, and some rows have none.

NA,TRBV19,NA,TRBJ1-5,CASSIGRNQPQHF,TGTGCCAGTAGTATAGGTCGGAATCAGCCCCAGCATTTT
TRBD1,TRBV6-1,NA,TRBJ2-3,CACKQGAKPTDTQYF,TGTGCCTGCAAACAGGGGGCGAAACCCACAGATACGCAGTATTTT
NA,TRBV29-1,once,TRBJ2-7,CSSGHSPYEQYF,TGCAGCTCCGGACATTCACCCTACGAGCAGTACTTC
NA,TRBV9,NA,TRBJ1-4,CASSSQGKSEKLFF,TGTGCCAGCAGCTCCCAGGGGAAGAGTGAAAAACTGTTTTTT
NA,TRBV6-5,NA,TRBJ1-2,CASSYSIGTLGGYTF,TGTGCCAGCAGTTACTCAATCGGTACTCTAGGTGGCTACACCTTT
TRBD1,TRBV4-2,NA,TRBJ2-2,CASSSGQAGTGELFF,TGTGCCAGCAGCTCGGGACAGGCTGGGACCGGGGAGCTGTTTTTT
NA,TRBV27,NA,TRBJ1-1,CASRTGNTEAFF,TGTGCCAGCAGGACAGGGAACACTGAAGCTTTCTTT
NA,TRBV28,NA,TRBJ2-3,CASQGSTDTQYF,TGTGCCAGCCAGGGGAGCACAGATACGCAGTATTTT
NA,TRBV18,few,TRBJ1-2,CASSPQVADGYTF,TGTGCCAGCTCACCGCAGGTAGCGGATGGCTACACCTTC
NA,TRBV28,NA,TRBJ2-1,CASSPPQGEYNEQFF,TGTGCCAGCAGTCCTCCACAGGGCGAATACAATGAGCAGTTCTTC
TRBD1,TRBV5-6,NA,TRBJ1-2,CASSRDRGVGYTF,TGTGCCAGCAGCCGCGACAGGGGAGTCGGCTACACCTTC
TRBD2,TRBV7-8,few,TRBJ2-3,CASSPLAGPSTDTQYF,TGTGCCAGCAGCCCCCTAGCGGGCCCTAGCACAGATACGCAGTATTTT
NA,TRBV7-2,few,TRBJ1-5,CASSFRSNQPQHF,TGTGCCAGCAGCTTCCGGAGCAATCAGCCCCAGCATTTT
NA,TRBV20-1,NA,TRBJ1-1,CSARIYSFF,TGCAGTGCTAGGATCTATTCTTTCTTT
NA,TRBV19,NA,TRBJ2-1,CASSTDFSYNEQFF,TGTGCCAGTAGTACAGACTTCTCCTACAATGAGCAGTTCTTC
NA,TRBV28,NA,TRBJ1-1,CASNPTATYVEAFF,TGTGCCAGCAATCCGACAGCTACGTACGTAGAAGCTTTCTTT
NA,TRBV28,NA,TRBJ2-5,CASSPQGYVQETQYF,TGTGCCAGCAGTCCTCAGGGGTATGTCCAAGAGACCCAGTACTTC
NA,TRBV15,NA,TRBJ1-1,CATSRDLRGEAFF,TGTGCCACCAGCAGAGATCTTAGGGGTGAAGCTTTCTTT
TRBD2,TRBV19,few,TRBJ2-7,CASSNGRAMYEQYF,TGTGCCAGTAGTAACGGGAGGGCGATGTACGAGCAGTACTTC
TRBD1,TRBV5-6,NA,TRBJ1-4,CASSSRQGDDGEKLFF,TGTGCCAGCAGCTCAAGACAGGGAGATGACGGAGAAAAACTGTTTTTT
NA,TRBV9,few,TRBJ2-3,CASSAGADTQYF,TGTGCCAGCAGCGCGGGAGCAGATACGCAGTATTTT
NA,TRBV19,NA,TRBJ1-4,CASSIARSNEKLFF,TGTGCCAGTAGTATAGCTCGCAGTAATGAAAAACTGTTTTTT
TRBD1,TRBV2,NA,TRBJ2-7,CASSERQGFYEQYF,TGTGCCAGCAGTGAGCGACAGGGGTTCTACGAGCAGTACTTC
NA,TRBV7-2,NA,TRBJ2-3,CASSRTRSTDTQYF,TGTGCCAGCAGCCGTACCAGGAGCACAGATACGCAGTATTTT
NA,TRBV5-4,NA,TRBJ1-2,CASSQQGAAAYGYTF,TGTGCCAGCAGCCAACAGGGTGCGGCGGCCTATGGCTACACCTTC
TRBD1,TRBV10-3,NA,TRBJ1-5,CAISEFGPGQESFNQPQHF,TGTGCCATCAGTGAGTTTGGTCCCGGACAGGAGAGCTTCAATCAGCCCCAGCATTTT
NA,TRBV5-1,few,TRBJ2-1,CASSLAVEQFF,TGCGCCAGCAGCTTGGCGGTGGAGCAGTTCTTC
NA,TRBV5-1,once,TRBJ2-2,CASSFLKGVNTGELFF,TGCGCCAGCAGCTTTTTAAAGGGGGTGAACACCGGGGAGCTGTTTTTT
NA,TRBV29-1,NA,TRBJ2-5,CSAVAFEGETQYF,TGCAGCGCGGTCGCTTTTGAGGGAGAGACCCAGTACTTC
TRBD1,TRBV9,few,TRBJ1-4,CASSVGDRDDEKLFF,TGTGCCAGCAGCGTAGGGGACAGGGACGATGAAAAACTGTTTTTT
NA,TRBV10-3,NA,TRBJ2-5,CATSLRGRETQYF,TGTGCCACCTCTCTAAGAGGGAGAGAGACCCAGTACTTC
TRBD2,TRBV29-1,NA,TRBJ2-2,CSVTSPAGELFF,TGCAGTGTGACTAGCCCAGCCGGGGAGCTGTTTTTT
TRBD1,TRBV5-1,few,TRBJ1-1,CASSLDGTGSNTEAFF,TGCGCCAGCAGCTTGGACGGGACAGGTTCGAACACTGAAGCTTTCTTT
NA,TRBV6-1,NA,TRBJ1-1,CASSSTMNTEAFF,TGTGCCAGCAGCTCTACCATGAACACTGAAGCTTTCTTT
TRBD2,TRBV19,NA,TRBJ2-1,CASSIVLAGGEEQFF,TGTGCCAGTAGTATAGTTCTAGCGGGAGGGGAGGAGCAGTTCTTC
TRBD1,TRBV5-1,few,TRBJ2-1,CASSLRQGDEQFF,TGCGCCAGCAGCTTGAGACAGGGGGACGAGCAGTTCTTC
NA,TRBV7-6,NA,TRBJ1-2,CASSSGPGGYGYTF,TGTGCCAGCAGCTCCGGGCCCGGGGGCTATGGCTACACCTTC
NA,TRBV7-9,NA,TRBJ1-3,CASSLGRTASGNTIYF,TGTGCCAGCAGCTTAGGGAGGACGGCCTCTGGAAACACCATATATTTT
NA,TRBV9,NA,TRBJ2-7,CASSVEGGTGEQYF,TGTGCCAGCAGCGTAGAGGGGGGGACTGGTGAGCAGTACTTC
NA,TRBV6-6,NA,TRBJ1-1,CASGAGRGVSGAFF,TGTGCCAGCGGGGCGGGACGGGGGGTTAGTGGAGCTTTCTTT
NA,TRBV28,NA,TRBJ1-4,CASTNRAANEKLFF,TGTGCCAGCACTAACAGGGCGGCCAATGAAAAACTGTTTTTT
NA,TRBV4-1,NA,TRBJ2-2,CASSQGLFGFMNTGELFF,TGCGCCAGCAGCCAAGGACTGTTCGGGTTTATGAACACCGGGGAGCTGTTTTTT
TRBD1,TRBV28,few,TRBJ1-2,CASSLSTTGGLGYTF,TGTGCCAGCAGTTTGTCCACGACAGGGGGCCTTGGCTACACCTTC
TRBD1,TRBV28,NA,TRBJ2-3,CASSSYRGRRPTDTQYF,TGTGCCAGCAGTTCCTACAGGGGCCGTCGCCCCACAGATACGCAGTATTTT
NA,TRBV5-1,NA,TRBJ2-1,CASSMAGSSYNEQFF,TGCGCCAGCAGCATGGCCGGGAGCTCCTACAATGAGCAGTTCTTC
TRBD2,TRBV10-2,NA,TRBJ2-1,CASSESGSTSGRRNEQFF,TGCGCCAGCAGTGAGTCGGGCTCGACTAGCGGGAGGAGGAATGAGCAGTTCTTC
NA,TRBV28,NA,TRBJ2-7,CASTDRLYEQYF,TGTGCCAGCACCGACAGGTTGTACGAGCAGTACTTC
NA,TRBV30,once,TRBJ1-4,CAWRQTANEKLFF,TGTGCCTGGAGACAGACGGCTAATGAAAAACTGTTTTTT
TRBD1,TRBV7-3,NA,TRBJ1-4,CASSLSGGDEKLFF,TGTGCCAGCAGCTTATCAGGGGGCGATGAAAAACTGTTTTTT
NA,TRBV7-2,few,TRBJ2-3,CASSSLMDTQYF,TGTGCCAGCAGCTCCCTAATGGATACGCAGTATTTT
NA,TRBV7-2,few,TRBJ2-7,CASSQDLNSYEQYF,TGTGCCAGCAGCCAAGACTTAAACTCCTACGAGCAGTACTTC
TRBD2,TRBV5-1,NA,TRBJ2-4,CASSLRGSGVNIQYF,TGCGCCAGCAGCTTGAGGGGTAGCGGGGTAAACATTCAGTACTTC
NA,TRBV7-2,NA,TRBJ2-4,CASSLATVDSIQYF,TGTGCCAGCAGCTTAGCGACAGTAGACTCCATTCAGTACTTC
TRBD2,TRBV7-2,NA,TRBJ2-5,CASSLNGGGALETQYF,TGTGCCAGCAGCTTAAACGGCGGGGGGGCCCTTGAGACCCAGTACTTC
NA,TRBV7-8,NA,TRBJ1-6,CASSPPMPNSPLHF,TGTGCCAGCAGCCCCCCTATGCCTAATTCACCCCTCCACTTT
TRBD1,TRBV4-3,NA,TRBJ1-5,CASSQGIQGSRSNQPQHF,TGCGCCAGCAGCCAAGGCATACAGGGGAGCCGTAGCAATCAGCCCCAGCATTTT
TRBD1,TRBV19,few,TRBJ2-1,CASSPGTGTNEQFF,TGTGCCAGTAGTCCCGGGACAGGGACCAATGAGCAGTTCTTC